Below, one TCR beta chain is given with its context. The sample belongs to a study of immune characterization of retroperitoneal liposarcoma. TCRdb independently ran MiXCR on the PCR reads; one entry per CDR3 protein. The table records some 3,000 distinct CDR3 sequences, 46% of them present only once. The CDR3 contains 16 residues. V was cut by 2 bases and J by 10 bases, with 18 bases left in between. Germline CDR1 MNHEY, CDR2 SVGAGI. This TCR derives from a male donor with retroperitoneal liposarcoma. The sample comprised tumor tissue. The rearrangement joins TRBV6-5 to TRBJ2-6; a weak D match, TRBD2 (5 bases). This CDR3 reads CASSYPSGESLNVLTF. CDR3 DNA sequence: TGTGCCAGCAGTTACCCGTCCGGGGAGTCACTAAACGTCCTGACTTTC.